This is a list of T cell receptor beta chains from one sample in a study of T cell responses to AZD1222 COVID-19 vaccine. Using immunoSEQ multiplex PCR, the repertoire was profiled, and TCRdb retains in-frame clones only, with some absent. Here the sample spans about 150,000 clones, 75% to 90% being singletons. The sample was peripheral blood, taken after recovery from COVID-19. Receptor source: an adult who had recovered from COVID-19. Both conserved end residues are part of each CDR3. The D gene is left open where the match is weak. Size tells how often a clone was seen (once, few, many) or the class of an expanded clone, and some rows leave it out.

.	TRBV7-2	TRBJ2-1	.	CASGVYSYNEQFF	TGTGCCAGCGGGGTTTACTCCTACAATGAGCAGTTCTTC
TRBD1	TRBV5-4	TRBJ2-7	.	CASSHGTDYEQYF	TGTGCCAGCAGTCACGGGACAGACTACGAGCAGTACTTC
TRBD1	TRBV28	TRBJ1-1	once	CASRRGQGTEAFF	TGTGCCAGCAGGAGGGGGCAAGGCACTGAAGCTTTCTTT
TRBD1	TRBV27	TRBJ1-6	.	CASSPAGTGVSDNSPLHF	TGTGCCAGCAGTCCAGCAGGGACAGGGGTTTCGGATAATTCACCCCTCCACTTT
.	TRBV5-1	TRBJ2-5	.	CASSWGSSRETQYF	TGCGCCAGCAGCTGGGGGAGTAGCCGAGAGACCCAGTACTTC
.	TRBV7-8	TRBJ1-2	.	CASSLGPSNYGYTF	TGTGCCAGCAGCTTAGGTCCCTCAAACTATGGCTACACCTTC
TRBD1	TRBV7-2	TRBJ2-7	once	CASSSTGTGGFEQYF	TGTGCCAGCAGCTCCACAGGGACAGGGGGCTTCGAGCAGTACTTC
TRBD1	TRBV27	TRBJ1-1	few	CASSLFRTGHGNEAFF	TGTGCCAGCAGTTTATTTCGGACAGGGCACGGGAATGAAGCTTTCTTT
.	TRBV6-2/TRBV6-3	TRBJ2-7	.	CASSYSIADLASQGEQYF	TGTGCCAGCAGTTACTCAATCGCGGACCTGGCCAGCCAGGGCGAGCAGTACTTC
TRBD2	TRBV19	TRBJ2-1	.	CASSILAGGLDEQFF	TGTGCCAGTAGTATTCTAGCGGGAGGGTTGGATGAGCAGTTCTTC
TRBD1	TRBV28	TRBJ1-6	few	CASSLGTGIGRSSPLHF	TGTGCCAGCAGCCTCGGGACAGGGATAGGTAGAAGTTCACCCCTCCACTTT
.	TRBV10-3	TRBJ1-3	.	CAISEGQSSGNTIYF	TGTGCCATCAGTGAGGGTCAGAGCTCTGGAAACACCATATATTTT
.	TRBV29-1	TRBJ1-2	.	CSVGGDSYGYTF	TGCAGCGTTGGGGGCGACTCCTATGGCTACACCTTC
.	TRBV6-5	TRBJ2-3	.	CAILRDTITDTQYF	TGTGCCATCCTCCGGGACACCATCACAGATACGCAGTATTTT
TRBD1	TRBV24-1	TRBJ2-7	.	CATSDSGTELPYEQYF	TGTGCCACCAGTGATTCGGGGACAGAGCTCCCCTACGAGCAGTACTTC
.	TRBV2	TRBJ1-1	.	CASSERSRSEAFF	TGTGCCAGCAGTGAAAGGTCCCGAAGTGAAGCTTTCTTT
TRBD1	TRBV7-9	TRBJ1-1	.	CASGDSLVTEAFF	TGTGCCAGCGGGGACAGTCTCGTCACTGAAGCTTTCTTT
.	TRBV7-3	TRBJ1-1	.	CASSLQGHTEAFF	TGTGCCAGCAGCTTACAGGGGCACACTGAAGCTTTCTTT
TRBD1	TRBV2	TRBJ1-5	once	CASIRETGSNQPQHF	TGTGCCAGCATTAGGGAGACAGGGAGCAATCAGCCCCAGCATTTT
.	TRBV28	TRBJ2-2	.	CASSFTVTGELFF	TGTGCCAGCAGTTTCACAGTCACCGGGGAGCTGTTTTTT
TRBD1	TRBV5-6	TRBJ1-1	.	CASSLWTGVGGNTEAFF	TGTGCCAGCAGCTTGTGGACAGGGGTTGGCGGGAACACTGAAGCTTTCTTT
TRBD1	TRBV14	TRBJ1-6	.	CASSPRTGHNSPLHF	TGTGCCAGCAGCCCTCGGACAGGGCATAATTCACCCCTCCACTTT
.	TRBV5-1	TRBJ1-2	.	CASSLVGPLNYGYTF	TGCGCCAGCAGCTTGGTTGGACCCCTTAACTATGGCTACACCTTC
.	TRBV4-1	TRBJ2-5	.	CASSQEGLQKETQYF	TGCGCCAGCAGCCAAGAGGGACTCCAAAAAGAGACCCAGTACTTC
.	TRBV5-4	TRBJ1-4	.	CASSLGLTNEKLFF	TGTGCCAGCAGCTTGGGGCTAACTAATGAAAAACTGTTTTTT
.	TRBV3-1/TRBV3-2	TRBJ2-7	few	CASSRFGDEQYF	TGTGCCAGCAGCCGCTTTGGGGACGAGCAGTACTTC
TRBD1	TRBV5-4	TRBJ1-1	.	CASSSTGDDTEAFF	TGTGCCAGCAGCTCGACAGGGGACGACACTGAAGCTTTCTTT
.	TRBV5-4	TRBJ2-5	.	CASSPDTGGETQYF	TGTGCCAGCAGCCCCGACACTGGGGGAGAGACCCAGTACTTC
TRBD1	TRBV24-1	TRBJ2-5	.	CATSETGRETQYF	TGTGCCACCAGTGAGACAGGGCGAGAGACCCAGTACTTC
TRBD2	TRBV12-5	TRBJ2-3	few	CASGRTSGGSPTDTQYF	TGTGCTAGTGGGCGGACTAGCGGGGGGTCACCCACAGATACGCAGTATTTT
.	TRBV3-1/TRBV3-2	TRBJ1-6	.	CASSPLAGLNSPLHF	TGTGCCAGCAGCCCGCTGGCCGGGCTTAATTCACCCCTCCACTTT